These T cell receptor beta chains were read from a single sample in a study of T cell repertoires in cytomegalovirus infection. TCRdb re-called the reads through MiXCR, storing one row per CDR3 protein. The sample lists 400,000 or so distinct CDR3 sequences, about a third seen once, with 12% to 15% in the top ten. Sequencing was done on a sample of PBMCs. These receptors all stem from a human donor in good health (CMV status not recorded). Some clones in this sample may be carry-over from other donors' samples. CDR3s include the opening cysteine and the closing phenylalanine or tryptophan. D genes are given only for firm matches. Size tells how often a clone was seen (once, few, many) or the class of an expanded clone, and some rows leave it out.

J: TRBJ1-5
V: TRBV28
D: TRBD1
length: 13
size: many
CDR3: CASRDRDNQPQHF
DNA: TGTGCCAGCAGAGACAGGGACAATCAGCCCCAGCATTTT

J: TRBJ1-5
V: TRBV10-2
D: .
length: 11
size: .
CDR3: CASSATGPQHF
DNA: TGCGCCAGCAGCGCCACCGGGCCCCAGCATTTT

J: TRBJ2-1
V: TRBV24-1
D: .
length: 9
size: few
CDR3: CATNNEQFF
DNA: TGTGCCACCAACAATGAGCAGTTCTTC

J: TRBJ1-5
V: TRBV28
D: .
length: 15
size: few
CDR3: CASSFEGFKSQPQHF
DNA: TGTGCCAGCAGTTTCGAGGGCTTTAAGAGTCAGCCCCAGCATTTT

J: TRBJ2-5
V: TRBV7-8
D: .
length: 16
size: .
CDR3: CASSARPAGNRETQYF
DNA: TGTGCCAGCAGCGCTCGGCCTGCAGGGAACCGGGAGACCCAGTACTTC

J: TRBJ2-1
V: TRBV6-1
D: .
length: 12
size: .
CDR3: CASSPRANEQFF
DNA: TGTGCCAGCAGTCCTCGGGCTAATGAGCAGTTCTTC

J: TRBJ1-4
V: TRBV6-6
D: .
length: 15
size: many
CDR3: CASIPATGGAGKLFF
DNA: TGTGCCAGCATTCCCGCGACGGGAGGGGCAGGAAAACTGTTTTTT

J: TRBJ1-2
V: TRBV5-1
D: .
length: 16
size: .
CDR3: CASSLARTELNYGYTF
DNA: TGCGCCAGCAGCTTGGCAAGGACGGAACTCAACTATGGCTACACCTTC

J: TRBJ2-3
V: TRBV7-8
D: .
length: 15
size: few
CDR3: CASSRPGELTDTQYF
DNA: TGTGCCAGCAGCCGCCCGGGCGAATTAACAGATACGCAGTATTTT

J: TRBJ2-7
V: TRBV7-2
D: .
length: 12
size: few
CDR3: CASSSTGIEYHF
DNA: TGTGCCAGCAGCTCAACAGGGATAGAGTACCACTTC

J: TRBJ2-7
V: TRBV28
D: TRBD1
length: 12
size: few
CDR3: CASTSGGDEQYF
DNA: TGTGCCAGCACCTCAGGGGGTGACGAGCAGTACTTC

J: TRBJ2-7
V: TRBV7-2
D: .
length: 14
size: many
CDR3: CASSLNPGRYEQYF
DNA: TGTGCCAGCAGCTTAAACCCGGGGAGGTACGAGCAGTACTTC

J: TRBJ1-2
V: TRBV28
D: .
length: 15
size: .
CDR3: CASRPLGQLEGGYTF
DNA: TGTGCCAGCAGGCCTCTGGGACAATTGGAAGGTGGCTACACCTTC

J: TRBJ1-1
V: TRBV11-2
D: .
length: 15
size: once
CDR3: CASSLWDSSAREAFF
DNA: TGTGCCAGCAGCTTATGGGATTCCAGTGCTCGTGAAGCTTTCTTT

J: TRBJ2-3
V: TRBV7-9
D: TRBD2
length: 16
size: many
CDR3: CASSFGSGGLQDTQYF
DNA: TGTGCCAGCAGCTTTGGTAGCGGGGGGCTGCAAGATACGCAGTATTTT

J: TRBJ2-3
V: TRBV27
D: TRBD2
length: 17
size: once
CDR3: CASSLVGSGGLRDTQYF
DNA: TGTGCCAGCAGTTTGGTGGGTAGCGGGGGGTTGAGAGATACGCAGTATTTT

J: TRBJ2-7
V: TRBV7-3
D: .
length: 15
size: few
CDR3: CASSLTGEGWHEQYF
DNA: TGTGCCAGCAGCTTAACGGGTGAGGGTTGGCACGAGCAGTACTTC